Sequencing of this T cell receptor beta chain was carried out in a study of patients with pleural tuberculosis. Many counts were recorded for this clonotype. V lost 6 bases and J lost 7, with 12 bases in between. The CDR3 extends over 12 amino acids. CDR1 and CDR2 from the germline V gene are MNHNS and SASEGT. MiXCR, run by TCRdb on the reads, gives a single entry per CDR3 protein. The sample has around 50,000 distinct CDR3 sequences, 7.3% seen once. The receptor's source is a human donor with pleural tuberculosis. J is TRBJ1-1 and V is TRBV6-1; D remains ambiguous. The CDR3 sequence is CASRNGEHEAFF. The DNA for the CDR3 is TGTGCCAGCAGAAACGGGGAGCATGAAGCTTTCTTT.